The rows below give T cell receptor beta chains drawn from one sample of a study of T cells in Graves' hyperthyroidism and ophthalmopathy. TCRdb redid the calling of the multiplex PCR reads with MiXCR, one entry per CDR3 protein. The top ten hold 15% to 20% of the sample, which has around 560,000 distinct CDR3 sequences, 16% seen once. Sequenced input: blood. These receptors all stem from a woman between 18 and 29 years old with Graves' hyperthyroidism. CDR3s include the opening cysteine and the closing phenylalanine or tryptophan. The size field is filled for only some rows; it gives once, few, many or a size class.

clone_size,v_call,cdr3_aa
-,TRBV20-1,CSAGRGTTNEKLFF
few,TRBV5-8,CASSRLRLSSYNSPLHF
many,TRBV12-3/TRBV12-4,CASSLSGGLFGNEQYF
many,TRBV5-6,CASSLEAGGQETQYF
few,TRBV6-5,CASSYGGTGSYSGNTIYF
many,TRBV29-1,CSAGAYNEQFF
few,TRBV6-2/TRBV6-3,CASSRMRHNQETQYF
-,TRBV27,CASSFPQRGGRDEQFF
-,TRBV3-1,CASSRTPGTHTGELFF
many,TRBV6-2/TRBV6-3,CASSKTPGRDFGDYGYTF
many,TRBV5-1,CASSRGLAGILVNEQFF
few,TRBV7-9,CASSYPGTGGTEAFF
many,TRBV6-2/TRBV6-3,CASSYSGDQETQYF
many,TRBV20-1,CSARLARTDTQYF
few,TRBV5-5,CASSFLADSSYEQYF
-,TRBV6-2/TRBV6-3,CASSQAGGTGNYNEQFF
many,TRBV7-2,CASSQTRGEVGYTF
-,TRBV20-1,CSARSNEKLFF
many,TRBV12-3/TRBV12-4,CASSLLGLVGDTQYF
many,TRBV28,CASKGGLGNTEAFF
-,TRBV4-2,CASSQDHAGGDQPQHF
many,TRBV6-2/TRBV6-3,CASRTGFYEQYF
-,TRBV4-1,CASSQEGTSGRGYNEQFF
few,TRBV3-1,CASSPGRGRVMNTEAFF